This is a list of T cell receptor beta chains from one sample in a study of spatial heterogeneity in lung cancer. In TCRdb, the 5' RACE reads were re-called with MiXCR into one record per CDR3 protein. The sample carries fewer than 45,000 distinct CDR3 sequences, more than 9% recorded once. The source material was PBMCs, sampled at follow-up. The receptors were gathered from a female donor with early-stage non-small cell lung cancer. CDR3s include the opening cysteine and the closing phenylalanine or tryptophan. The D gene is left open where the match is weak. Where a row states a size, it is once, few, many or the class of an expanded clone; other rows omit it.

len	d_gene	abundance	v_gene	j_gene	CDR3nt	CDR3aa
15	.	many	TRBV12-3/TRBV12-4	TRBJ2-3	TGTGCCAGCAGTTTAGCGGGGGGGCCAGGAGATACGCAGTATTTT	CASSLAGGPGDTQYF
13	.	few	TRBV9	TRBJ2-2	TGTGCCAGCAGCGTAAGGGACACCGGGGAGCTGTTTTTT	CASSVRDTGELFF
15	TRBD2	many	TRBV7-2	TRBJ2-1	TGTGCCAGCAGCCCTAGCGGGGGTCCCTACAATGAGCAGTTCTTC	CASSPSGGPYNEQFF
15	.	many	TRBV28	TRBJ2-1	TGTGCCAGCAGTAAGGCCGGTAGGCTTGGCAATGAGCAGTTCTTC	CASSKAGRLGNEQFF
18	TRBD1	.	TRBV20-1	TRBJ1-5	TGCAGTGCAAACCGGGACAGGGAGTTAGGATCTAGCAATCAGCCCCAGCATTTT	CSANRDRELGSSNQPQHF
14	.	few	TRBV2	TRBJ1-2	TGTGCCAGCAGGAAAGATGGACAGACCTATGGCTACACCTTC	CASRKDGQTYGYTF
15	TRBD1	few	TRBV5-8	TRBJ1-5	TGTGCCAGCAGCTTACAGGGGTATAGCAATCAGCCCCAGCATTTT	CASSLQGYSNQPQHF
15	TRBD2	few	TRBV11-2	TRBJ2-1	TGTGCCAGCAGCCCTTATGGGCGGGGGAGGAATGAGCAGTTCTTC	CASSPYGRGRNEQFF
14	.	.	TRBV28	TRBJ2-7	TGTGCCAGCAACCCCTCGACAGGAACATACGAGCAGTACTTC	CASNPSTGTYEQYF
18	.	.	TRBV10-1	TRBJ2-7	TGCGCCAGCAGTGAGTCTCCAGGCGGTCCGTCCCACTCCTACGAGCAGTACTTC	CASSESPGGPSHSYEQYF
14	TRBD1	many	TRBV29-1	TRBJ2-3	TGCAGCAATTCGGGACAGGGGGCTGGGGATACGCAGTATTTT	CSNSGQGAGDTQYF
18	.	few	TRBV28	TRBJ2-5	TGTGCCAGCACCCTCAAGGGACTCCGAGGGCCCCCCCAAGAGACCCAGTACTTC	CASTLKGLRGPPQETQYF
14	.	many	TRBV6-5	TRBJ1-6	TGTGCCAGCAGAGGAGGGGCTTCCAATTCACCCCTCCACTTT	CASRGGASNSPLHF
14	.	.	TRBV6-2/TRBV6-3	TRBJ2-2	TGTGCCAGCACCCTTGGGGGGCGCATCGGGGAGCTGTTTTTT	CASTLGGRIGELFF
16	.	few	TRBV7-8	TRBJ1-4	TGTGCCAGCAGCTTAGGTTCCAGGGCGGCTAATGAAAAACTGTTTTTT	CASSLGSRAANEKLFF
14	TRBD1	.	TRBV2	TRBJ2-7	TGTGCCAGCGGTGGACAGGGCAACTCCTACGAGCAGTACTTC	CASGGQGNSYEQYF
15	.	many	TRBV15	TRBJ2-7	TGTGCCACCAGCAGCAAGCCCCGGGGTGTGGACGAGCAGTACTTC	CATSSKPRGVDEQYF
13	TRBD1	.	TRBV7-2	TRBJ1-2	TGTGCCAGCAGCTTCTTTACAGGGGATGGCTACACCTTC	CASSFFTGDGYTF
14	.	few	TRBV2	TRBJ1-5	TGTGCCAGCAGAGCGGACAGCGGACCTTCGGCCCAGCATTTT	CASRADSGPSAQHF
17	.	many	TRBV7-8	TRBJ2-7	TGTGCCAGCAGCTTCGGTAGGGGACCCCCACGGGTCCACGAGCAGTACTTC	CASSFGRGPPRVHEQYF
15	TRBD1	few	TRBV27	TRBJ2-7	TGTGCCAGCAGATTTCCCGGGACAGGGTCCTACGAGCAGTACTTC	CASRFPGTGSYEQYF
15	TRBD2	few	TRBV5-5	TRBJ2-1	TGTGCCAGCAGCCCGTCGCTCGGGGGGTACAATGAGCAGTTCTTC	CASSPSLGGYNEQFF
18	.	.	TRBV4-2	TRBJ2-3	TGTGCCAGCAGCCAAGATGGTCCGCCGGGACCCAAGGCTGATACGCAGTATTTT	CASSQDGPPGPKADTQYF
15	TRBD2	few	TRBV7-9	TRBJ2-3	TGTGCCAGCACCCCCCAACGGGGGGTGTCAGATACGCAGTATTTT	CASTPQRGVSDTQYF
17	.	.	TRBV28	TRBJ2-5	TGTGCCAGCACCCCTACGGAGATACTAGTATTCGGAGAGACCCAGTACTTC	CASTPTEILVFGETQYF
13	.	many	TRBV11-1	TRBJ1-1	TGTGCCAGCAGCTTAGCGCCCCTCGCTGAAGCTTTCTTT	CASSLAPLAEAFF
15	.	.	TRBV11-2	TRBJ2-3	TGTGCCAGCAGCCGCCCCGGAAGGGGGGCGGAAACGCAGTATTTT	CASSRPGRGAETQYF
16	TRBD2	.	TRBV20-1	TRBJ2-3	TGCAGTGCTAGAGATCGGCGGGGGGTCTTGGCAGATACGCAGTATTTT	CSARDRRGVLADTQYF
11	.	few	TRBV7-9	TRBJ2-7	TGTGCCAGCAGCTTCCTAGACGAGCAGTACTTC	CASSFLDEQYF
17	.	many	TRBV7-2	TRBJ2-3	TGTGCCAGCAGCTTAGGGAGTGCGGGGGCCTACACAGATACGCAGTATTTT	CASSLGSAGAYTDTQYF
15	TRBD1	many	TRBV6-5	TRBJ1-5	TGTGCCAGCAGCTTAGACAGGGGCGGCAATCAGCCCCAGCATTTT	CASSLDRGGNQPQHF
14	TRBD1	.	TRBV2	TRBJ1-1	TGTGCCAGCAGTGAGGCAGGGGGCTTCACTGAAGCTTTCTTT	CASSEAGGFTEAFF
14	.	many	TRBV9	TRBJ2-5	TGTGCCAGCAGTCCCGGGACTCCTAGGGAGACCCAGTACTTC	CASSPGTPRETQYF
18	TRBD2	once	TRBV11-2	TRBJ2-7	TGTGCCAGCAGCTTAGATCGTACTAGCGGGGGTTTGAGGAACGAGCAGTACTTC	CASSLDRTSGGLRNEQYF
14	.	.	TRBV30	TRBJ2-2	TGTGCCTGGGGTGTGGGGCTCAACACCGGGGAGCTGTTTTTT	CAWGVGLNTGELFF
19	TRBD2	.	TRBV20-1	TRBJ2-3	TGCAGTGCTGAGCCTGAACTTTCGGGCAGCGGGGGCTTCGGAGATACGCAGTATTTT	CSAEPELSGSGGFGDTQYF
13	.	few	TRBV7-6	TRBJ2-5	TGTGCCAGCAGCTTACCAGGCGGCGAGACCCAGTACTTC	CASSLPGGETQYF
13	TRBD1	many	TRBV2	TRBJ2-2	TGTGCCAGCAGTGCACAGGGGGCCGGGGAGCTGTTTTTT	CASSAQGAGELFF
17	.	.	TRBV10-3	TRBJ2-4	TGTGCCATCAGTGAGCACGTGGGAACCTCAGCCAAAAACATTCAGTACTTC	CAISEHVGTSAKNIQYF
15	TRBD1	.	TRBV20-1	TRBJ2-7	TGCAGTGCTAGTACCCCACAGGGGGTAGCCTACGAGCAGTACTTC	CSASTPQGVAYEQYF
13	.	.	TRBV19	TRBJ1-3	TGTGCCAGTAGACCTAGCTCTGGAAACACCATATATTTT	CASRPSSGNTIYF